Listed below are T cell receptor beta chains from one sample, sequenced in a study of OX40 agonist ivuxolimab in advanced cancers. The assay was immunoSEQ multiplex PCR, and TCRdb's table has in-frame clones only and misses some. This sample carries about 40,000 clones, 82% of them seen once, and the ten largest clones take about 2%. The material sequenced was CD4+ or CD8+ T cells sorted from blood, taken in a trial of the OX40 agonist ivuxolimab. The origin of the receptors is an adult with an advanced solid tumor such as melanoma, head and neck, liver or kidney cancer. Both conserved end residues are part of each CDR3. A D gene is named only where the DNA matches it firmly. Clone size is given for some rows only: seen once, a few or many times, or a class if the clone is expanded.

J: TRBJ1-2
V: TRBV7-2
D: TRBD1
size: few
DNA: TGTGCCAGCAGCTTAACCATTTGGGGGACAGGGGGCGCCGGTTATGGCTACACCTTC
CDR3: CASSLTIWGTGGAGYGYTF

J: TRBJ1-2
V: TRBV2
D: .
size: .
DNA: TGTGCCAGCAGTGAAGGGGAGGCCTATGGCTACACCTTC
CDR3: CASSEGEAYGYTF

J: TRBJ2-5
V: TRBV29-1
D: TRBD1
size: .
DNA: TGCAGCGTCCCGGAGACAGGGACAGGGGAGACCCAGTACTTC
CDR3: CSVPETGTGETQYF

J: TRBJ2-3
V: TRBV11-2
D: .
size: .
DNA: TGTGCCAGCAGCCCCCATGGCGGAAGCACAGATACGCAGTATTTT
CDR3: CASSPHGGSTDTQYF

J: TRBJ2-1
V: TRBV11-1
D: TRBD1
size: .
DNA: TGTGCCAGCGACAGGGGGACCCGCAATGAGCAGTTCTTC
CDR3: CASDRGTRNEQFF

J: TRBJ1-2
V: TRBV19
D: TRBD1
size: .
DNA: TGTGCCAGTAGTATATCCACCTTCGGGACAGGCAATGGCTACACCTTC
CDR3: CASSISTFGTGNGYTF

J: TRBJ2-4
V: TRBV11-3
D: TRBD2
size: few
DNA: TGTGCCAGCAGCCCCCGGACTAGCGGGGGGGAGAACATTCAGTACTTC
CDR3: CASSPRTSGGENIQYF

J: TRBJ1-2
V: TRBV5-5
D: TRBD1
size: .
DNA: TGTGCCAGCAGTTGGGGGACAGGCGCCAACGGGGGCTACACCTTC
CDR3: CASSWGTGANGGYTF

J: TRBJ2-7
V: TRBV7-8
D: .
size: .
DNA: TGTGCCAGCAGCTTAGTTGGGGTCCAGGGTCCGTACTTC
CDR3: CASSLVGVQGPYF

J: TRBJ1-1
V: TRBV13
D: TRBD1
size: .
DNA: TGTGCCAGCAGCTTAAGGGGACAGATAAGGGTGAACACTGAAGCTTTCTTT
CDR3: CASSLRGQIRVNTEAFF

J: TRBJ2-3
V: TRBV5-1
D: .
size: once
DNA: TGCGCCAGCAGCGCCTCACCTACAGGGGGAGGGCCAGATACGCAGTATTTT
CDR3: CASSASPTGGGPDTQYF

J: TRBJ1-2
V: TRBV27
D: .
size: few
DNA: TGTGCCAGCAGGCGCCCGGGATCTCGTGGACTGGGGCCTTATGGCTACACCTTC
CDR3: CASRRPGSRGLGPYGYTF

J: TRBJ1-2
V: TRBV7-8
D: .
size: .
DNA: TGTGCCAGCAGACAGACCCTGGGGACGGGCTATGGCTACACCTTC
CDR3: CASRQTLGTGYGYTF

J: TRBJ1-3
V: TRBV30
D: .
size: .
DNA: TGTGCCTGGAGTGAACAGAGCTCTGGAAACACCATATATTTT
CDR3: CAWSEQSSGNTIYF

J: TRBJ2-1
V: TRBV4-2
D: TRBD1
size: .
DNA: TGTGCCAGCAGCCAAGACTGGGACAGGGGTTACAATGAGCAGTTCTTC
CDR3: CASSQDWDRGYNEQFF

J: TRBJ2-6
V: TRBV7-2
D: .
size: .
DNA: TGTGCCAGCAGCGGGGTGGAAGGTAGAAGGAGCTCTGGGGCCAACGTCCTGACTTTC
CDR3: CASSGVEGRRSSGANVLTF